One sample yielded the 30 T cell receptor beta chains listed below, sequenced in a study of follicular helper T cells after annual influenza vaccination. Sequenced by immunoSEQ multiplex PCR; TCRdb stores in-frame clones only, minus some. The data contain around 10,000 clones, over 70% of them singletons. Time point here: 2015-2016 season, pre-vaccination. This material consisted of CXCR5+ CD38- circulating T follicular helper cells from blood, taken on the day of influenza vaccination. Stated subset: circulating Tfh, non-naive CD4+CXCR5+PD-1+ (ICOS+CD38+ or ICOS-CD38-). The receptor set was obtained from an adult who received the influenza vaccine.

This chain connects TRBV14 to TRBJ2-5, with a possible D match to TRBD2 (5 bases). From germline, CDR1 is SGHDN and CDR2 FVKESK. The V end lost 1 base, the J end lost 4 bases, and 7 bases lay between the germline ends. The CDR3 sequence is 13 residues long. The CDR3: CASSQGGRETQYF. DNA for the CDR3: TGTGCCAGCAGCCAAGGAGGGCGAGAGACCCAGTACTTC. Full variable domain (remainder filled in from reference TRBV14 and TRBJ2-5): EAGVTQFPSHSVIEKGQTVTLRCDPISGHDNLYWYRRVMGKEIKFLLHFVKESKQDESGMPNNRFLAERTGGTYSTLKVQPAELEDSGVYFCASSQGGRETQYFGPGTRLLVL.

The chain employs TRBV2 and TRBJ2-3; TRBD2 is a possible D gene (5 bases). CDR3 length: 13 residues. The V end lost 4 bases, the J end lost 4 bases, and 9 bases lay between the germline ends. The germline gives CDR1 SNHLY, CDR2 FYNNEI. The CDR3 nucleotides are TGTGCCAGCAGTGGTGAGGGCCCAGATACGCAGTATTTT. Its protein is CASSGEGPDTQYF. The whole variable domain, remainder taken from reference TRBV2 and TRBJ2-3, is EPEVTQTPSHQVTQMGQEVILRCVPISNHLYFYWYRQILGQKVEFLVSFYNNEISEKSEIFDDQFSVERPDGSNFTLKIRSTKLEDSAMYFCASSGEGPDTQYFGPGTRLTVL.

The V call is TRBV15, the J call TRBJ2-5; D might be TRBD2 (5 bases). Germline CDR1 reads LNHNV; CDR2 reads YYDKDF (reference sequence). The V and J ends lost 5 bases and 7 bases respectively, with 20 bases between them. The CDR3 has 15 residues. CDR3 coding DNA: TGTGCCACCAGCCCAACGACTAATTTACCGGGGACCCAGTACTTC. Residues: CATSPTTNLPGTQYF.

The chain employs TRBV6-1 and TRBJ1-5; no firm D call. Trimming stripped 3 bases from V and 0 bases from J, with 3 bases between. The CDR3 runs 13 residues. The germline V gene encodes CDR1 MNHNS and CDR2 SASEGT. The CDR3 DNA reads as TGTGCCAGCAGTGAGGCTAGCAATCAGCCCCAGCATTTT. Encoded protein: CASSEASNQPQHF.

The chain couples TRBV9 to TRBJ2-1; D possibly matches TRBD1 or TRBD2 (6 bases each). The CDR3 spans 17 residues. CDR1 and CDR2 from the germline V gene are SGDLS and YYNGEE. Trimming shortened V by 0 bases and J by 5 bases, and 18 bases separated the two germline ends. The CDR3, as DNA: TGTGCCAGCAGCGTAGAGGGGGGAGGCCTGAATAACAATGAGCAGTTCTTC. Encoded protein: CASSVEGGGLNNNEQFF. Supplemented by reference TRBV9 and TRBJ2-1, the full variable domain reads DSGVTQTPKHLITATGQRVTLRCSPRSGDLSVYWYQQSLDQGLQFLIQYYNGEERAKGNILERFSAQQFPDLHSELNLSSLELGDSALYFCASSVEGGGLNNNEQFFGPGTRLTVL.

The chain carries TRBV30 and TRBJ2-2; possible D gene TRBD2, 6 bases. The CDR3 is 13 amino acids. The germline CDR1 and CDR2 sequences are GTSNPN and SVGIG (reference sequence). The CDR3 bases are TGTACCGTACGCGGGGCGAACACCGGGGAGCTGTTTTTT. It specifies CTVRGANTGELFF.

This chain connects TRBV6-5 to TRBJ1-5; no clear D gene. Germline loops: CDR1 MNHEY, CDR2 SVGAGI. This CDR3 region has 14 residues. Trimming shortened V by 2 bases and J by 7 bases, and 12 bases separated the two germline ends. The CDR3 coding sequence is TGTGCCAGCAGTTACAATCGGCGCGAGCAGCCCCAGCATTTT. Protein: CASSYNRREQPQHF.

J is TRBJ1-2 and V is TRBV28; no definite D call. CDR3 length: 14 residues. The germline V gene has CDR1 MDHEN and CDR2 SYDVKM. Deletions cut 3 bases from V and 4 bases from J, with 12 bases between. The CDR3 sequence is CASSFVGVVYGYTF. The CDR3 nucleotides are TGTGCCAGCAGTTTCGTGGGAGTAGTCTATGGCTACACCTTC.

The chain links TRBV19 to TRBJ2-3; a possible D gene is TRBD1 (5 bases). Trimming removed 4 bases at V and 4 bases at J, with 15 bases between. The CDR3 runs 15 residues. Per germline, CDR1 LNHDA and CDR2 SQIVND (reference sequence). As DNA, the CDR3 is TGTGCCAGTAGTACGGCGCAGGGAAGGGCAGATACGCAGTATTTT. This encodes CASSTAQGRADTQYF.

This rearrangement joins TRBV7-3 to TRBJ2-4; D remains unclear. This CDR3 contains 14 residues. CDR1 is SGHTA and CDR2 is FQGTGA in the germline V gene. The V end lost 1 base, the J end lost 7 bases, and 11 bases lay between the germline ends. CDR3 sequence reads: CASSLRPEGNIQYF. CDR3 nucleotides: TGTGCCAGCAGCTTAAGGCCCGAAGGGAACATTCAGTACTTC.

The chain couples TRBV6-1 to TRBJ1-4, with unresolved D. Between the trimmed V and J ends, which lost 6 bases and 6 bases, there was a span of 2 bases. Looked up from germline, CDR1 is MNHNS and CDR2 is SASEGT. CDR3 length equals 10 residues. This chain's CDR3 is CASRDEKLFF. CDR3 nucleotide sequence: TGTGCCAGCAGGGATGAAAAACTGTTTTTT.

The chain is built from TRBV7-2 and TRBJ2-1; no firm D call. CDR3 length: 13 residues. CDR1 is SGHTA, CDR2 FQGNSA, per germline. V dropped 1 base and J dropped 6 bases, with 7 bases sitting between them. For the CDR3, the DNA is TGTGCCAGCAGCTTAGGACGGCTCAATGAGCAGTTCTTC. Protein: CASSLGRLNEQFF.

The chain is built from TRBV7-2 and TRBJ2-5; a possible D gene is TRBD2 (6 bases). Germline CDR1 is SGHTA and CDR2 is FQGNSA. This CDR3 contains 14 residues. Trimming took 2 bases from V and 2 from J, leaving 9 bases between them. The CDR3 sequence is CASSLLGGQETQYF. In nucleotides, the CDR3 is TGTGCCAGCAGCTTATTGGGAGGACAAGAGACCCAGTACTTC.

The chain is built from TRBV19 and TRBJ1-5; 7 bases map to TRBD1. The CDR3 totals 15 residues. Losses at the gene ends were 6 bases for V and 2 bases for J; bases not matched to a gene: 7. Germline CDR1 reads LNHDA; CDR2 reads SQIVND (reference sequence). CDR3 residues: CASRITGEGNQPQHF. The DNA of the CDR3 is TGTGCCAGTAGAATAACAGGGGAGGGCAATCAGCCCCAGCATTTT.

The chain combines TRBV4-1 with TRBJ2-3; D tentatively fits TRBD1 or TRBD2 (7 bases each). Germline CDR1 is MGHRA and CDR2 is YSYEKL. The CDR3 loop spans 16 amino acids. Trimming took off 3 bases at V and 1 base at J, with 14 bases between the two ends. CDR3 DNA: TGCGCCAGCAGCCACTTGCAGGGGGGGGGCACAGATACGCAGTATTTT. Residues: CASSHLQGGGTDTQYF.

The rearrangement joins TRBV5-1 to TRBJ2-7; D might be TRBD2 (6 bases). The CDR3 is made up of 14 amino acids. CDR1 SGHRS and CDR2 YFSETQ come from the germline V gene. V lost 1 base, J lost 4 bases, and 12 bases lay in between. The DNA of the CDR3 is TGCGCCAGCAGCTTGATGGACGGGAGATACGAGCAGTACTTC. This encodes CASSLMDGRYEQYF.

CDR3 nucleotides: TGTGCCATCAGTACCGGGACTGGCCCCTACGAGCAGTACTTC. It encodes CAISTGTGPYEQYF. V usage is TRBV10-3 and J usage is TRBJ2-7; D perhaps matches TRBD2 (6 bases). CDR3 length equals 14 residues. With 5 bases removed from V and 2 bases from J, the gap between germline ends came to 13 bases. The V gene's germline CDR1 is ENHRY and CDR2 SYGVKD.

The chain couples TRBV7-2 to TRBJ2-7; the D is unclear. V was clipped by 5 bases and J by 5 bases, with 16 bases between them. This CDR3 has 14 amino acids. Germline V gene sequence: CDR1 SGHTA, CDR2 FQGNSA. For the CDR3, the DNA is TGTGCCAGCAGCGAGCGACGGGTTGGCGACGAGCAGTACTTC. This translates into CASSERRVGDEQYF.

In its sample, this clone was seen once. The rearrangement links TRBV6-1 to TRBJ2-7; D ambiguous. Trimming took 4 bases from V and 0 from J, leaving 10 bases between them. The CDR3 contains 14 residues. From germline, CDR1 is MNHNS and CDR2 SASEGT. The CDR3 DNA follows: TGTGCCAGCAGTGCTAGGACGTTCTCCTACGAGCAGTACTTC. It codes for CASSARTFSYEQYF.

The CDR3 loop is CASSPIPENTEAFF. In DNA, the CDR3 is TGTGCCAGCTCACCAATCCCGGAGAACACTGAAGCTTTCTTT. The genes are TRBV18 and TRBJ1-1; D is unresolved. The V end lost 2 bases, the J end lost 1 base, and 8 bases lay between the germline ends. This CDR3 is built from 14 residues. CDR1 is KGHSH and CDR2 is LQKENI in the germline V gene.

The rearrangement uses TRBV7-2 and TRBJ2-5; D ambiguous. The CDR3 is 17 residues long. Germline V gene data show CDR1 as SGHTA and CDR2 as FQGNSA. Trimming shortened V by 7 bases and J by 0 bases, and 21 bases separated the two germline ends. The chain's CDR3 is CASIKGLTPNNQETQYF. CDR3 DNA: TGTGCCAGCATCAAAGGGCTCACCCCTAATAACCAAGAGACCCAGTACTTC.

The rearrangement links TRBV5-1 to TRBJ1-4; tentatively, D is TRBD1 (5 bases). The CDR3 has 16 residues. Germline assignment: CDR1 SGHRS and CDR2 YFSETQ. The V end lost 0 bases, the J end lost 4 bases, and 13 bases lay between the germline ends. DNA of the CDR3: TGCGCCAGCAGCTTGGACCCAGGGTCGGATAATGAAAAACTGTTTTTT. Translated: CASSLDPGSDNEKLFF. Full variable domain (outside the CDR3, taken from reference TRBV5-1 and TRBJ1-4): KAGVTQTPRYLIKTRGQQVTLSCSPISGHRSVSWYQQTPGQGLQFLFEYFSETQRNKGNFPGRFSGRQFSNSRSEMNVSTLELGDSALYLCASSLDPGSDNEKLFFGSGTQLSVL.

J is TRBJ1-1 and V is TRBV28, with 8 nucleotides matching TRBD1. The junction had 5 bases not matched to a gene; V was cut back by 5 bases and J by 0 bases. CDR1 is MDHEN, CDR2 SYDVKM, per germline. The CDR3 length is 15 residues. The CDR3 is CASSAPGQVNTEAFF. As DNA, the CDR3 is TGTGCCAGCAGTGCGCCGGGACAGGTGAACACTGAAGCTTTCTTT.

The V call is TRBV10-3, the J call TRBJ2-4; perhaps TRBD1 as D (5 bases). This CDR3 is built from 13 residues. V lost 3 bases to trimming and J lost 8 bases, with 11 bases between them. The germline CDR1 and CDR2 sequences are ENHRY and SYGVKD. DNA of the CDR3: TGTGCCATCAGTGAAACAGCCAGGGACATTCAGTACTTC. It translates to CAISETARDIQYF.

V gene TRBV7-2 combines with J gene TRBJ2-3, with D perhaps TRBD1 or TRBD2 (7 bases each). The CDR3 length is 14 residues. V shed 3 bases and J shed 6 bases, with 13 bases lying between them. Germline lookup yields CDR1 SGHTA and CDR2 FQGNSA. The CDR3 sequence is CASSFTGEGDTQYF. DNA of the CDR3: TGTGCCAGCAGCTTTACAGGGGAGGGCGATACGCAGTATTTT.

The chain joins TRBV6-1 to TRBJ2-7; D is possibly TRBD1 (6 bases). Between the trimmed V and J ends, which lost 6 bases and 1 base, there was a span of 16 bases. In germline, CDR1 is MNHNS, CDR2 SASEGT. The CDR3 has 15 amino acids. CDR3 protein: CASRSTGSPSYEQYF. CDR3 nucleotide sequence: TGTGCCAGCAGGAGCACAGGGTCTCCTTCCTACGAGCAGTACTTC.

The chain carries TRBV6-4 and TRBJ2-2, with TRBD2 matching over 10 bases. Germline values: CDR1 MRHNA, CDR2 SNTAGT. The V segment lost 6 bases and the J segment 7 bases; nucleotides outside the gene matches: 5. The CDR3 spans 14 residues. The CDR3 here is CASRPSGSGGELFF. The DNA for the CDR3 is TGTGCCAGCAGGCCTAGCGGGAGTGGCGGGGAGCTGTTTTTT.

The chain couples TRBV30 to TRBJ2-1; TRBD2 aligns across 9 bases. Per germline, CDR1 GTSNPN and CDR2 SVGIG (reference sequence). This CDR3 region has 14 residues. Trimming removed 5 bases from V and 5 bases from J; junction bases left unmatched: 7. CDR3 DNA sequence: TGTGCCTGGTGGTGGGCGGGGGGGCACAATGAGCAGTTCTTC. It codes for CAWWWAGGHNEQFF. Together with reference TRBV30 and TRBJ2-1, the CDR3 gives the full variable domain: SQTIHQWPATLVQPVGSPLSLECTVEGTSNPNLYWYRQAAGRGLQLLFYSVGIGQISSEVPQNLSASRPQDRQFILSSKKLLLSDSGFYLCAWWWAGGHNEQFFGPGTRLTVL.

The gene calls are TRBV6-1 and TRBJ1-2; D is ambiguous. The CDR3 length is 11 residues. The V end was cut by 10 bases, the J end by 4 bases, with 10 bases between. Germline lookup yields CDR1 MNHNS and CDR2 SASEGT. Written as DNA, the CDR3 is TGTGCCACCCAGGCCGGCTATGGCTACACCTTC. It specifies CATQAGYGYTF.

This chain joins TRBV27 and TRBJ2-3, with 12 bases that match TRBD2. With 11 bases clipped from V and 1 base from J, the junction kept 13 bases outside the gene matches. The CDR3 length is 17 residues. Looked up from germline, CDR1 is MNHEY and CDR2 is SMNVEV (reference sequence). In DNA form, the CDR3 reads TGTGCCGCATGGAAGGCTAGCGGGGGGGCCGGCACAGATACGCAGTATTTT. Residues: CAAWKASGGAGTDTQYF.